Presented here are 24 T cell receptor beta chains from one specimen sequenced in a study of blood T cell repertoires in COVID-19. Using immunoSEQ multiplex PCR, the repertoire was profiled, and TCRdb retains in-frame clones only, with some absent. This table holds some 280,000 clones, 80% to 90% found once. The material sequenced was peripheral blood. Source of these receptors: a woman in her thirties with active or convalescent COVID-19.

J is TRBJ2-7 and V is TRBV27; D might be TRBD1 (5 bases). Between the trimmed V and J ends, which lost 8 bases and 6 bases, there was a span of 14 bases. The CDR3 loop spans 12 amino acids. Germline CDR1 MNHEY, CDR2 SMNVEV (reference sequence). CDR3 in amino acids: CASWSTGSEQYF. The CDR3 DNA reads as TGTGCCAGCTGGTCTACAGGTTCCGAGCAGTACTTC.

The chain recombines TRBV10-2 with TRBJ1-1; 8 bases map to TRBD1. CDR3 length: 15 residues. Germline trimming cut 3 bases from V and 1 base from J; bases unmatched to any gene: 4. Looked up from germline, CDR1 is WSHSY and CDR2 is SAAADI. The CDR3 DNA reads TGCGCCAGCAGTGACGGAGACAGGGGGAACACTGAAGCTTTCTTT. Translating gives CASSDGDRGNTEAFF.

V gene TRBV15 combines with J gene TRBJ1-2, with a weak D call TRBD1 (6 bases). The germline gives CDR1 LNHNV, CDR2 YYDKDF (reference sequence). The CDR3 covers 12 residues. V dropped 1 base and J dropped 6 bases, with 6 bases sitting between them. CDR3 bases: TGTGCCACCAGCAGAGGGGACAATGGCTACACCTTC. As protein: CATSRGDNGYTF.

The CDR3 region has the DNA TGTGCCAGCAGCTCTAGCAGTGGAGAGACCCAGTACTTC. Protein: CASSSSSGETQYF. V usage is TRBV2 and J usage is TRBJ2-5; D possibly corresponds to TRBD2 (5 bases). The CDR3 is made up of 13 amino acids. V was pared by 6 bases and J by 4 bases, with 12 bases between. CDR1 is SNHLY and CDR2 is FYNNEI in the germline V gene.

The chain uses TRBV7-9 and TRBJ2-7; possible D gene TRBD1, 6 bases. The CDR3 has 13 residues. Germline CDR1 reads SEHNR; CDR2 reads FQNEAQ (reference sequence). Trimming left V 3 bases short and J 3 bases short, with 9 bases between. CDR3 in DNA: TGTGCCAGCAGCTTCAAGGGGGACTACGAGCAGTACTTC. Encoded protein: CASSFKGDYEQYF.

This clone was recorded a few times. The CDR3 loop is CASSQDGPSGGTDTQYF. CDR3 in DNA: TGCGCCAGCAGCCAAGATGGCCCTAGCGGTGGCACAGATACGCAGTATTTT. This chain connects TRBV4-3 to TRBJ2-3; TRBD2 aligns across 7 bases. This CDR3 has 17 amino acids. V lost 0 bases and J lost 1; bases outside the gene matches: 7. Germline values: CDR1 LGHNA, CDR2 YSLEER.

The chain links TRBV7-2 to TRBJ1-6; D possibly corresponds to TRBD1 (6 bases). V lost 4 bases and J lost 10, with 14 bases in between. CDR3 length: 14 amino acids. CDR1 is SGHTA, CDR2 FQGNSA, per germline. The CDR3 DNA sequence: TGTGCCAGCAGCTACAGGGAATCAGTCTCACCCCTCCACTTT. It yields the protein CASSYRESVSPLHF.

Worth noting for this clone: Because the CDR3's place on the DNA is in doubt, the DNA is left out and the CDR3 is given as listed by TCRdb. This chain uses TRBV19 with TRBJ1-1; no check of the table's D call, TRBD1, against the DNA was made. Germline lookup yields CDR1 LNHDA and CDR2 SQIVND (reference sequence). Counting both end residues, the CDR3 totals 22 amino acids. CDR3 in amino acids: CASATGPYEAFFGYTQPYEAFF.

The V gene is TRBV6-1, the J gene TRBJ1-3, with D possibly TRBD1 on 5 matching bases. There are 20 residues in the CDR3. Germline CDR1 MNHNS, CDR2 SASEGT. With 3 bases removed from V and 3 bases from J, the gap between germline ends came to 27 bases. In DNA, the CDR3 is TGTGCCAGCAGTGACTTCCCCCGCATGACGGGGGAGTTGGGTGGAAACACCATATATTTT. Protein product: CASSDFPRMTGELGGNTIYF.

In DNA, the CDR3 is TGCGCCAGCAGTGAGTCACTAGGACAGAACTATGGCTACACCTTC. Residues: CASSESLGQNYGYTF. J is TRBJ1-2 and V is TRBV10-1; D might be TRBD1 (6 bases). V was cut by 0 bases and J by 2 bases, with 10 bases left in between. The V gene's germline CDR1 is WNHNN and CDR2 SYGVQD (reference sequence). The length of the CDR3 is 15 residues.

The DNA of the CDR3 is TGCGCCAGCAGCTTGGGTAGACAGGGGGATGGCTACACCTTC. This translates into CASSLGRQGDGYTF. The V gene is TRBV5-1, the J gene TRBJ1-2, with 9 bases matching TRBD1. The germline V gene has CDR1 SGHRS and CDR2 YFSETQ. J lost 6 bases, V lost 0 bases, and 3 bases had no gene match. The CDR3 runs to 14 residues.

The chain uses TRBV19 and TRBJ2-2; TRBD2 might be the D (5 bases). CDR3 length equals 15 residues. The germline CDR1 and CDR2 sequences are LNHDA and SQIVND (reference sequence). Trimming took 3 bases from V and 5 from J, leaving 13 bases between them. This CDR3 reads CASSIGVSGTGELFF. DNA of the CDR3: TGTGCCAGTAGTATCGGGGTGTCTGGAACCGGGGAGCTGTTTTTT.

The chain employs TRBV29-1 and TRBJ1-2; D might be TRBD1 (5 bases). Looked up from germline, CDR1 is SQVTM and CDR2 is ANQGSEA. The CDR3 spans 16 residues. V lost 0 bases to trimming and J lost 3 bases, with 17 bases between them. The CDR3 bases are TGCAGCGTTGAAGATGATCAGGACTGGGGGGACTATGGCTACACCTTC. It specifies CSVEDDQDWGDYGYTF.

The chain links TRBV19 to TRBJ2-1; 8 bases are shared with TRBD1. V lost 9 bases and J lost 7; bases outside the gene matches: 8. CDR1 is LNHDA, CDR2 SQIVND, per germline (reference sequence). The CDR3 length is 13 residues. CDR3 protein: CASRTGSVNEQFF. The CDR3 DNA reads as TGTGCCAGCAGGACAGGGAGTGTGAATGAGCAGTTCTTC.

The chain recombines TRBV6-2 or TRBV6-3 with TRBJ1-6; D not certain. The ends were cut back, 5 bases at V and 8 bases at J, with 10 bases in the middle. The length of the CDR3 is 13 residues. Germline CDR1 and CDR2: MNHEY and SVGEGT. CDR3 sequence reads: CASSPRRYSPLHF. DNA of the CDR3: TGTGCCAGCAGTCCAAGGAGATATTCACCCCTCCACTTT.

This chain joins TRBV4-1 and TRBJ1-5, with TRBD1 matching 7 bases. V dropped 4 bases and J dropped 9; count of bases not matched to a gene: 9. The CDR3 is 14 residues long. From germline, CDR1 is MGHRA and CDR2 YSYEKL. CDR3 amino acids: CASSLDRVPWPQHF. CDR3 bases: TGCGCCAGCAGCCTTGACAGGGTTCCATGGCCCCAGCATTTT.

The chain links TRBV28 to TRBJ1-3; D is uncertain. The CDR3 loop spans 13 amino acids. CDR1 and CDR2 from the germline V gene are MDHEN and SYDVKM. The ends were cut back, 2 bases at V and 3 bases at J, with 5 bases in the middle. In DNA form, the CDR3 reads TGTGCCAGCAGTTTAATCTTTGGAAACACCATATATTTT. Translating it yields CASSLIFGNTIYF.

This chain joins TRBV15 and TRBJ2-6, with 7 positions matching TRBD1. The ends lost 1 base at V and 0 bases at J; junction bases unmatched: 6. Germline assignment: CDR1 LNHNV and CDR2 YYDKDF (reference sequence). This CDR3 is 18 amino acids long. This CDR3 is CATSRGGTAGSGANVLTF. Here the CDR3 DNA reads TGTGCCACCAGCAGAGGGGGGACAGCCGGCTCTGGGGCCAACGTCCTGACTTTC.

CDR3 in DNA: TGTGCCAGCAGTTTCGGTACCCCCTACGAGCAGTACTTC. It specifies CASSFGTPYEQYF. The genes are TRBV6-5 and TRBJ2-7; D is unresolved. Germline lookup yields CDR1 MNHEY and CDR2 SVGAGI. Trimming stripped 4 bases from V and 2 bases from J, with 9 bases between. This CDR3 comprises 13 residues.

This clone has just a few counts. The chain couples TRBV30 to TRBJ2-5, with D perhaps matching TRBD2 (5 bases). This CDR3 is 15 amino acids long. V dropped 4 bases and J dropped 1 base, with 16 bases sitting between them. Looked up from germline, CDR1 is GTSNPN and CDR2 is SVGIG (reference sequence). CDR3 sequence reads: CAWTFTGITQETQYF. The CDR3, as DNA: TGTGCCTGGACCTTCACGGGAATCACCCAAGAGACCCAGTACTTC.

The V call is TRBV2, the J call TRBJ1-5, with D possibly being TRBD1 (6 bases). V dropped 4 bases and J dropped 7 bases, with 11 bases sitting between them. Per the germline V gene, CDR1 is SNHLY and CDR2 is FYNNEI. The CDR3 consists of 13 residues. The CDR3 DNA reads TGTGCCAGCAGTGCGAACCAGGGGCAGCCCCAGCATTTT. Translation: CASSANQGQPQHF.

V usage is TRBV30 and J usage is TRBJ1-4; TRBD1 is a possible D gene (6 bases). The CDR3 spans 14 residues. CDR1 and CDR2 from the germline V gene are GTSNPN and SVGIG (reference sequence). V lost 1 base and J 7 bases, leaving 13 bases between the germline ends. The DNA for the CDR3 is TGTGCCTGGAGTGCGACAGGTTGGAGTGAAAAACTGTTTTTT. Translating it yields CAWSATGWSEKLFF.

This sequence joins TRBV30 and TRBJ2-7, with TRBD1 matching over 10 bases. V shed 2 bases, J shed 4 bases, and the junction held 5 bases outside the gene matches. Germline V gene sequence: CDR1 GTSNPN, CDR2 SVGIG (reference sequence). The CDR3 has 14 residues. The CDR3 sequence is CAWSTGTGDYEQYF. Written as DNA, the CDR3 is TGTGCCTGGAGTACCGGGACAGGGGATTACGAGCAGTACTTC. Drawing the rest from reference TRBV30 and TRBJ2-7, the complete variable domain is SQTIHQWPATLVQPVGSPLSLECTVEGTSNPNLYWYRQAAGRGLQLLFYSVGIGQISSEVPQNLSASRPQDRQFILSSKKLLLSDSGFYLCAWSTGTGDYEQYFGPGTRLTVT.

The rearrangement links TRBV3-1 (or the pseudogene TRBV3-2) to TRBJ2-7; TRBD2 agrees at 13 bases. This CDR3 contains 21 residues. With 2 bases clipped from V and 2 bases from J, the junction kept 18 bases outside the gene matches. From germline, CDR1 is LGHDT and CDR2 YNNKEL (reference sequence). In nucleotides, the CDR3 is TGTGCCAGCAGCCAAAGCCTAAAACTAGCGGGGGGGCCCCTGTTCACCTACGAGCAGTACTTC. Its protein product is CASSQSLKLAGGPLFTYEQYF.